The entry below gives a single TCR beta chain sequence along with its context. Its antigen is still unknown. TCRdb redid the calling of the 5' RACE reads with MiXCR, one entry per CDR3 protein. The sample holds about 730,000 distinct CDR3 sequences, approximately 22% seen once. No donor was unhealthy or non-Caucasian. The sample is drawn from a study of identical twins. Notes on the study in general: Alpha sequences out of frame and shared by twins had excess low generation probability. There was more out-of-frame TCR alpha sharing in monozygotic twins than models estimated.

This same sample was also taken into another study, of T cells expressing NK-cell markers. That paper adds: In 5 to 7 donors, dominant NKG2C+ clonotypes were roughly 1.0-8% of CD8+ T cells.

This receptor was identified in a woman aged 18-29 years in good health. Material for sequencing was PBMCs.

The CDR3 nucleotides are TGTGGGGGGCAGGGGGACCATGAGCAGTTCTTC. It codes for CGGQGDHEQFF. This sequence joins TRBV6-5 and TRBJ2-1; 7 bases match TRBD1. The CDR3 sequence is 11 residues long. Germline values: CDR1 MNHEY, CDR2 SVGAGI.